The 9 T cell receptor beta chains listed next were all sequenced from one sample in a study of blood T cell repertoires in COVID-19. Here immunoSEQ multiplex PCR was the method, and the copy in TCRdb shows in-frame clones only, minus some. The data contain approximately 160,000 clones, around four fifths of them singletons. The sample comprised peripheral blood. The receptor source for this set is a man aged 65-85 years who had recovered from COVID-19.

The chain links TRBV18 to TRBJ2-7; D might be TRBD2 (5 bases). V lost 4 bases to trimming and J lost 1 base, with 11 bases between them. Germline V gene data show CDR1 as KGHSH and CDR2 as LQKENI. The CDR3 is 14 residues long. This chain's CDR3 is CASSLNRGSYEQYF. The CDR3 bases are TGTGCCAGCTCACTAAACCGGGGATCCTACGAGCAGTACTTC. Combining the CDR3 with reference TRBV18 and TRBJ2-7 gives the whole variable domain NAGVMQNPRHLVRRRGQEARLRCSPMKGHSHVYWYRQLPEEGLKFMVYLQKENIIDESGMPKERFSAEFPKEGPSILRIQQVVRGDSAAYFCASSLNRGSYEQYFGPGTRLTVT.

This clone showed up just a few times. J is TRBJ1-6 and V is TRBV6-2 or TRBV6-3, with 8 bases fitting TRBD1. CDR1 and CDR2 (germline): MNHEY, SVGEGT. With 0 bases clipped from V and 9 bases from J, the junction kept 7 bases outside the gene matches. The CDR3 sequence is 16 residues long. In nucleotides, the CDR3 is TGTGCCAGCAGTTACTCGTCGGGCAGGGGGCGTTCACCCCTCCACTTT. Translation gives CASSYSSGRGRSPLHF.

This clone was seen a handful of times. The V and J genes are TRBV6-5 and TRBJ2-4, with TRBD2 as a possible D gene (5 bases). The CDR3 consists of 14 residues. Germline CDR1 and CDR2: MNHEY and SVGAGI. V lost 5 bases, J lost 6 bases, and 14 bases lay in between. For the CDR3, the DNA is TGTGCCAGCAGTCCTGACGGGATATCAAACATTCAGTACTTC. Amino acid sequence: CASSPDGISNIQYF.

The CDR3 is CATSRNTGSADTQYF. DNA of the CDR3: TGTGCCACCAGCAGGAACACAGGGAGTGCAGATACGCAGTATTTT. The genes are TRBV15 and TRBJ2-3; D may be TRBD1 (6 bases). Trimming stripped 3 bases from V and 4 bases from J, with 14 bases between. This CDR3 has 15 amino acids. CDR1 and CDR2 (germline): LNHNV, YYDKDF (reference sequence).

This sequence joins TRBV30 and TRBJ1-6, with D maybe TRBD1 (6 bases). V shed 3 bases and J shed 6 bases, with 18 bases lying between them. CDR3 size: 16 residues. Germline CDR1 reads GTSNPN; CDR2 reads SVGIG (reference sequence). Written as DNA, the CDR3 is TGTGCCTGGAGATCAGTTAGGGCAGGGGCTAATTCACCCCTCCACTTT. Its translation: CAWRSVRAGANSPLHF.

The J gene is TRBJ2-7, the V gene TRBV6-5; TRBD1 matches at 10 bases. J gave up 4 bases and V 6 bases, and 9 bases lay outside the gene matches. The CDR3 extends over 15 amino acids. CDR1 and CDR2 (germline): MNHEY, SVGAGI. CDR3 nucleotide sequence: TGTGCCAGCAGCACATACCGGGACAGGGGATACGAGCAGTACTTC. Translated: CASSTYRDRGYEQYF.

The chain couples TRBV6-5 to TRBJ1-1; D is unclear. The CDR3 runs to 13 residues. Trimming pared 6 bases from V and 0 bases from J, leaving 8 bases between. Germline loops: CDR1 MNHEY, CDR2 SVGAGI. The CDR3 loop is CASSRQVNTEAFF. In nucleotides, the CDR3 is TGTGCCAGCAGCCGACAAGTGAACACTGAAGCTTTCTTT.

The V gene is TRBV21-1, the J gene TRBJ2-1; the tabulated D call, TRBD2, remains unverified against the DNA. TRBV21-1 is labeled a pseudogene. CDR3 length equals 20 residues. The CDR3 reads CASSPNCGLAGGKALCEQFF. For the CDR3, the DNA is TGTGCCAGCAGCCCAAATTGTGGACTAGCGGGAGGCAAAGCCCTATGTGAGCAGTTCTTC.

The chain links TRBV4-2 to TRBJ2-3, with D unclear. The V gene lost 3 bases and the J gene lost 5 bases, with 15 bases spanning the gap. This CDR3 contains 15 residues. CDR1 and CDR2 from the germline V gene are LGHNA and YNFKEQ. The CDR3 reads CASSQNEVSGDTQYF. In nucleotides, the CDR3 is TGTGCCAGCAGCCAGAATGAGGTGTCGGGAGATACGCAGTATTTT.